The rows below give T cell receptor beta chains drawn from one sample of a study of T cell responses to AZD1222 COVID-19 vaccine. Assay used: immunoSEQ multiplex PCR; TCRdb lists only in-frame clones, some missing. In the table there are roughly 150,000 clones, 88% of which are singletons. This specimen consisted of peripheral blood, obtained 28 days after the second AZD1222 dose. The receptors shown here come from an adult who received the AZD1222 COVID-19 vaccine. The CDR3 runs from the conserved cysteine through the conserved F or W. Fields, in order: clone size, D gene, J gene, V gene, CDR3 DNA, CDR3 protein. D genes are given only for firm matches. Clone size is stated in some rows and not others, as once, few, many or a class when expanded.

clone size: -; D gene: -; J gene: TRBJ1-4; V gene: TRBV28; CDR3 DNA: TGTGCCAGCAGCCCGGGAGGATTGAATGAAAAACTGTTTTTT; CDR3 protein: CASSPGGLNEKLFF
clone size: -; D gene: TRBD1; J gene: TRBJ1-1; V gene: TRBV4-3; CDR3 DNA: TGCGCCAGCAGCCAACTGACAGGGGGGGCCACTGAAGCTTTCTTT; CDR3 protein: CASSQLTGGATEAFF
clone size: -; D gene: TRBD2; J gene: TRBJ2-7; V gene: TRBV3-1/TRBV3-2; CDR3 DNA: TGTGCCAGCAGCCATTTCAGCGGGAAATCCTACGAGCAGTACTTC; CDR3 protein: CASSHFSGKSYEQYF
clone size: once; D gene: -; J gene: TRBJ1-5; V gene: TRBV6-2/TRBV6-3; CDR3 DNA: TGTGCCAGCAGTTACTCGACGGCACGGGGGAATCAGCCCCAGCATTTT; CDR3 protein: CASSYSTARGNQPQHF
clone size: -; D gene: TRBD2; J gene: TRBJ2-1; V gene: TRBV27; CDR3 DNA: TGTGCCAGCAGTCGGGGACTAGCGGAGTTCAATGAGCAGTTCTTC; CDR3 protein: CASSRGLAEFNEQFF
clone size: -; D gene: -; J gene: TRBJ2-1; V gene: TRBV12-3/TRBV12-4; CDR3 DNA: TGTGCCAGCAGTTTAGGGGGGTACAATGAGCAGTTCTTC; CDR3 protein: CASSLGGYNEQFF
clone size: -; D gene: TRBD1; J gene: TRBJ1-1; V gene: TRBV29-1; CDR3 DNA: TGCAGCGTTTCCCCAGGGGGCACTGAAGCTTTCTTT; CDR3 protein: CSVSPGGTEAFF
clone size: -; D gene: TRBD1; J gene: TRBJ2-7; V gene: TRBV30; CDR3 DNA: TGTGCCTGGAATATGGACAGGGTCCACGAGCAGTACTTC; CDR3 protein: CAWNMDRVHEQYF
clone size: -; D gene: -; J gene: TRBJ1-5; V gene: TRBV7-2; CDR3 DNA: TGTGCCAGCGGCGCAGGGGACAATCAGCCCCAGCATTTT; CDR3 protein: CASGAGDNQPQHF
clone size: -; D gene: TRBD2; J gene: TRBJ2-3; V gene: TRBV11-3; CDR3 DNA: TGTGCCAGCAGCTTAGGAGCGGCTAGCGGGAGCACAGATACGCAGTATTTT; CDR3 protein: CASSLGAASGSTDTQYF
clone size: -; D gene: TRBD1; J gene: TRBJ1-5; V gene: TRBV5-1; CDR3 DNA: TGCGCCAGCAGCCACGGACAGGGTTTGGATCAGCCCCAGCATTTT; CDR3 protein: CASSHGQGLDQPQHF
clone size: -; D gene: -; J gene: TRBJ2-5; V gene: TRBV15; CDR3 DNA: TGTGCCACCAGCGAGCCCGGGGGGCCTTGGGAGACCCAGTACTTC; CDR3 protein: CATSEPGGPWETQYF
clone size: -; D gene: TRBD2; J gene: TRBJ2-1; V gene: TRBV5-1; CDR3 DNA: TGCGCCAGCAGCTTAACTAGCGGGAGAGAGAATGAGCAGTTCTTC; CDR3 protein: CASSLTSGRENEQFF
clone size: -; D gene: TRBD2; J gene: TRBJ2-1; V gene: TRBV27; CDR3 DNA: TGTGCCAGCAGTTGGGGAGCGGGGCGCTCCTACAATGAGCAGTTCTTC; CDR3 protein: CASSWGAGRSYNEQFF
clone size: -; D gene: TRBD1; J gene: TRBJ1-6; V gene: TRBV5-1; CDR3 DNA: TGCGCCAGCAGCTTGGTGGGACAGGGTGCTTCACCCCTCCACTTT; CDR3 protein: CASSLVGQGASPLHF
clone size: -; D gene: -; J gene: TRBJ2-1; V gene: TRBV6-5; CDR3 DNA: TGTGCCAGCAGTTACTCGAGGGGGTTGCGGGAGCAGTTCTTC; CDR3 protein: CASSYSRGLREQFF
clone size: -; D gene: -; J gene: TRBJ2-5; V gene: TRBV6-5; CDR3 DNA: TGTGCCAGCAGTTACGGACCAGAGGAAGAGACCCAGTACTTC; CDR3 protein: CASSYGPEEETQYF
clone size: -; D gene: -; J gene: TRBJ2-1; V gene: TRBV6-2/TRBV6-3; CDR3 DNA: TGTGCCAGCAGTTACTCCCCCCAGGGCTCCTACAATGAGCAGTTCTTC; CDR3 protein: CASSYSPQGSYNEQFF
clone size: -; D gene: -; J gene: TRBJ2-1; V gene: TRBV21-1; CDR3 DNA: TGTGCCAGCAGCAAAGATGGACTAGCGGGAGGCAATGAGCAGTTCTTC; CDR3 protein: CASSKDGLAGGNEQFF
clone size: -; D gene: -; J gene: TRBJ2-6; V gene: TRBV29-1; CDR3 DNA: TGCAGCGTTGTAGGACACCCACGAGGCCTATCTGGGGCCAACGTCCTGACTTTC; CDR3 protein: CSVVGHPRGLSGANVLTF
clone size: -; D gene: TRBD1; J gene: TRBJ2-2; V gene: TRBV11-2; CDR3 DNA: TGTGCCAGCAGCCCGACAGGGTTCGGCACCGGGGAGCTGTTTTTT; CDR3 protein: CASSPTGFGTGELFF
clone size: -; D gene: -; J gene: TRBJ1-5; V gene: TRBV28; CDR3 DNA: TGTGCCAGCAGTTCCACCCCCGGACAACCCCAGCATTTT; CDR3 protein: CASSSTPGQPQHF
clone size: -; D gene: -; J gene: TRBJ1-2; V gene: TRBV2; CDR3 DNA: TGTGCCAGCAGTGACGATGGGGGACGGGAGTATGGCTACACCTTC; CDR3 protein: CASSDDGGREYGYTF
clone size: -; D gene: TRBD1; J gene: TRBJ1-2; V gene: TRBV10-2; CDR3 DNA: TGCGCCAGCAGAGCCGGACAGGCTCCAGCTAACTATGGCTACACCTTC; CDR3 protein: CASRAGQAPANYGYTF
clone size: -; D gene: -; J gene: TRBJ1-2; V gene: TRBV24-1; CDR3 DNA: TGTGCCACCAGTGATTTTACAGATGGCTACACCTTC; CDR3 protein: CATSDFTDGYTF
clone size: -; D gene: -; J gene: TRBJ1-1; V gene: TRBV5-1; CDR3 DNA: TGCGCCAGCAGCTTGGCGGGGGGGAGCCCCACTGAAGCTTTCTTT; CDR3 protein: CASSLAGGSPTEAFF
clone size: -; D gene: -; J gene: TRBJ2-3; V gene: TRBV5-1; CDR3 DNA: TGCGCCAGCAGTATCTCTAACACAGATACGCAGTATTTT; CDR3 protein: CASSISNTDTQYF
clone size: -; D gene: -; J gene: TRBJ2-3; V gene: TRBV29-1; CDR3 DNA: TGCAGCGTTGGAGGCGGGGATACGCAGTATTTT; CDR3 protein: CSVGGGDTQYF
clone size: -; D gene: TRBD2; J gene: TRBJ2-2; V gene: TRBV6-1; CDR3 DNA: TGTGCCAGCAGTGGCGGACTAGCGGGAGCGCCGAACACCGGGGAGCTGTTTTTT; CDR3 protein: CASSGGLAGAPNTGELFF
clone size: -; D gene: -; J gene: TRBJ1-5; V gene: TRBV7-9; CDR3 DNA: TGTGCCAGCAGCGCGGCCCAGGGAACCAATCATGCTCAGCCCCAGCATTTT; CDR3 protein: CASSAAQGTNHAQPQHF
clone size: -; D gene: -; J gene: TRBJ2-3; V gene: TRBV29-1; CDR3 DNA: TGCAGCGTCTTGGGACCTACGGGGGCGCAGTATTTT; CDR3 protein: CSVLGPTGAQYF
clone size: -; D gene: TRBD1; J gene: TRBJ1-1; V gene: TRBV10-2; CDR3 DNA: TGCGCCAGCGTAGACGGACAGGGAGCCAACACTGAAGCTTTCTTT; CDR3 protein: CASVDGQGANTEAFF
clone size: -; D gene: -; J gene: TRBJ1-6; V gene: TRBV7-2; CDR3 DNA: TGTGCCAGCAGCTTAGAACAGGGAAGAAATAATTCACCCCTCCACTTT; CDR3 protein: CASSLEQGRNNSPLHF
clone size: -; D gene: -; J gene: TRBJ2-6; V gene: TRBV7-9; CDR3 DNA: TGTGCCAGCAGCTCCCAAACTGGGGCCAACGTCCTGACTTTC; CDR3 protein: CASSSQTGANVLTF
clone size: -; D gene: -; J gene: TRBJ2-5; V gene: TRBV28; CDR3 DNA: TGTGCCAGCAGTTCTGTGAGGGAGACCCAGTACTTC; CDR3 protein: CASSSVRETQYF
clone size: -; D gene: -; J gene: TRBJ2-2; V gene: TRBV7-2; CDR3 DNA: TGTGCCAGCAGCGCTAGAAGGACCGGGGAGCTGTTTTTT; CDR3 protein: CASSARRTGELFF
clone size: -; D gene: -; J gene: TRBJ1-1; V gene: TRBV12-3/TRBV12-4; CDR3 DNA: TGTGCCAGCAGCCGCGGTCCTGAAGCTTTCTTT; CDR3 protein: CASSRGPEAFF
clone size: -; D gene: TRBD1; J gene: TRBJ1-2; V gene: TRBV28; CDR3 DNA: TGTGCCACTCGGACAGGGACATCCTATGGCTACACCTTC; CDR3 protein: CATRTGTSYGYTF
clone size: -; D gene: -; J gene: TRBJ2-1; V gene: TRBV2; CDR3 DNA: TGTGCCATGGGGGGAGTCGGGGGCAGTGGATTGTTCTTC; CDR3 protein: CAMGGVGGSGLFF
clone size: -; D gene: TRBD1; J gene: TRBJ2-7; V gene: TRBV4-3; CDR3 DNA: TGCGCCAGCAGCCTCGGACAGGGCCCCTACGAGCAGTACTTC; CDR3 protein: CASSLGQGPYEQYF
clone size: -; D gene: -; J gene: TRBJ2-3; V gene: TRBV11-2; CDR3 DNA: TGTGCCAGCAGTAAGGGGGACCGATCTGATACGCAGTATTTT; CDR3 protein: CASSKGDRSDTQYF
clone size: -; D gene: -; J gene: TRBJ2-3; V gene: TRBV7-2; CDR3 DNA: TGTGCCAGCAGCTGGGGGGCGTTCGCAGATACGCAGTATTTT; CDR3 protein: CASSWGAFADTQYF
clone size: -; D gene: -; J gene: TRBJ1-2; V gene: TRBV4-1; CDR3 DNA: TGCGCCAGCAGCAACCCAAAGCCAGGGGTTAACTATGGCTACACCTTC; CDR3 protein: CASSNPKPGVNYGYTF
clone size: -; D gene: TRBD1; J gene: TRBJ2-2; V gene: TRBV11-3; CDR3 DNA: TGTGCCAGCAGCTTGGGGACAGGGGCTGTCACCGGGGAGCTGTTTTTT; CDR3 protein: CASSLGTGAVTGELFF
clone size: -; D gene: -; J gene: TRBJ2-1; V gene: TRBV6-5; CDR3 DNA: TGTGCCAGCAGTTACTCTCCTGGAGCGGGCAATGAGCAGTTCTTC; CDR3 protein: CASSYSPGAGNEQFF
clone size: -; D gene: TRBD1; J gene: TRBJ1-6; V gene: TRBV2; CDR3 DNA: TGTGCCAGCGGGGGACAGTTCTCCAATTCACCCCTCCACTTT; CDR3 protein: CASGGQFSNSPLHF
clone size: -; D gene: -; J gene: TRBJ1-2; V gene: TRBV5-1; CDR3 DNA: TGCGCCAGCAGCTTGGGGCCGGAGGAGGTTCGGGGCTACACCTTC; CDR3 protein: CASSLGPEEVRGYTF
clone size: -; D gene: TRBD2; J gene: TRBJ2-5; V gene: TRBV5-4; CDR3 DNA: TGTGCCAGCAGCCAAGACCTGGGTTTGCGGGAGGACCAAGAGACCCAGTACTTC; CDR3 protein: CASSQDLGLREDQETQYF
clone size: -; D gene: -; J gene: TRBJ2-5; V gene: TRBV7-8; CDR3 DNA: TGTGCCAGCAGCTTAGGGGCAAGGGGTGAAGGGGAGACCCAGTACTTC; CDR3 protein: CASSLGARGEGETQYF
clone size: -; D gene: TRBD1; J gene: TRBJ1-1; V gene: TRBV10-1; CDR3 DNA: TGCGCCAGCAGTGAGTCGCCAGGGGGGTATGGTGAAGCTTTCTTT; CDR3 protein: CASSESPGGYGEAFF
clone size: -; D gene: -; J gene: TRBJ1-1; V gene: TRBV3-1/TRBV3-2; CDR3 DNA: TGTGCCAGCAGCCAAGATTGGGGATTGAACACTGAAGCTTTCTTT; CDR3 protein: CASSQDWGLNTEAFF
clone size: -; D gene: TRBD1; J gene: TRBJ1-5; V gene: TRBV9; CDR3 DNA: TGTGCCAGCAGCGAAGAGGACAGGGGCGGTCAGCCCCAGCATTTT; CDR3 protein: CASSEEDRGGQPQHF
clone size: -; D gene: TRBD1; J gene: TRBJ2-1; V gene: TRBV4-1; CDR3 DNA: TGCGCCAGCAGCCACAAACCTTTCCGGACAGGGAACTACAATGAGCAGTTCTTC; CDR3 protein: CASSHKPFRTGNYNEQFF